This is a list of T cell receptor beta chains from one sample in a study of Tregs in tolerant kidney transplant recipients. Assay: immunoSEQ multiplex PCR; the TCRdb copy retains only in-frame clones and omits some. The sample consists of 50,000 or so clones, about 92% of them appearing once. Sequencing used CD8+ T cells from blood (PBMCs), obtained 12 months after the transplant. The receptors shown here come from a human patient who received a combined kidney and bone marrow transplant. A share of the T cells may be of graft donor origin. Both conserved end residues are part of each CDR3.

TRBJ2-1,TRBV15,CATSSESTGTGLNEQFF
TRBJ2-5,TRBV11-3,CASSLDQGLAGPQETQYF
TRBJ1-5,TRBV7-6,CASSLMSREGNQPQHF
TRBJ2-3,TRBV7-6,CASSLDFSAQGTDTQYF
TRBJ2-7,TRBV28,CASSFAVGGSEQYF
TRBJ2-7,TRBV27,CASSFGQGFYEQCF
TRBJ1-2,TRBV7-9,CASSASGGADYGYTF
TRBJ1-5,TRBV7-3,CASSSKPRTGLDQPQHF
TRBJ2-3,TRBV19,CASSTRQGADTQYF
TRBJ1-1,TRBV5-8,CASSGRGGWTEAFF
TRBJ2-2,TRBV30,CAWSAQNTGELFF
TRBJ1-4,TRBV4-3,CASSQDEVSGEKLFF
TRBJ2-7,TRBV2,CASIVDSTYEQYF
TRBJ2-7,TRBV27,CASSLQLRGYEQYF
TRBJ1-4,TRBV9,CASSAASGQGQDEKLFF
TRBJ2-7,TRBV6-1,CASSEPAGGPYEQYF
TRBJ1-4,TRBV6-4,CASSAVDRGRCEKLFF
TRBJ1-1,TRBV7-9,CASSYRDEAFF
TRBJ1-5,TRBV25-1,CASSEYSDRENQPQHF
TRBJ2-1,TRBV19,CASRDISGQGFDEQFF
TRBJ1-3,TRBV27,CASSEYGAGNTIYF
TRBJ1-6,TRBV30,CAWSPPGWGNSPLHF
TRBJ2-1,TRBV5-6,CASSYGTSGVNEQFF
TRBJ1-1,TRBV5-8,CASTIRGAFF
TRBJ1-5,TRBV27,CASSLSVGNQPQHF
TRBJ1-2,TRBV27,CASSPTSGQGYGYTF
TRBJ2-3,TRBV27,CASSPGLPRIEQYF
TRBJ2-2,TRBV10-3,CAITTGTDQNTGELFF
TRBJ2-7,TRBV7-8,CASSLVFAGGSYEQYF
TRBJ2-6,TRBV7-6,CASSLATGGAGANVLTF
TRBJ2-7,TRBV13,CASSLGQGYEQYF
TRBJ2-4,TRBV4-2,CASSQITGKNIQYF
TRBJ2-7,TRBV4-1,CASSPDRLRYEQYF
TRBJ2-7,TRBV5-5,CASSIQGSILPSSYEQYF
TRBJ2-3,TRBV11-3,CASSGTSGITIADTQYF
TRBJ2-3,TRBV13,CASSFPSTDTQYF
TRBJ2-7,TRBV27,CASSSGGGFLDSYEQYF
TRBJ1-5,TRBV4-2,CASSQEEQGNQPQHF
TRBJ2-1,TRBV7-9,CASSLGTVEQFF
TRBJ2-7,TRBV5-4,CASSLVGGLNEQYF
TRBJ1-3,TRBV29-1,CSVEFSSGNTIYF
TRBJ2-1,TRBV27,CASSPTAYNEQFF
TRBJ2-1,TRBV9,CASSVEGVDYNEQFF
TRBJ2-6,TRBV4-3,CASSLGTGGAGANVLTF
TRBJ1-3,TRBV6-4,CASSAGLGNTIYF
TRBJ2-7,TRBV10-3,CAISEQDSNRKYF
TRBJ2-1,TRBV27,CASSFRLAYNEQFF
TRBJ1-2,TRBV15,CATSRDTGRAYGYTF
TRBJ1-5,TRBV4-1,CASSPRQANQPQHF
TRBJ2-7,TRBV10-3,CAISVPGLNYEQYF
TRBJ1-5,TRBV6-4,CASKKTECNQPQHF